This is a list of T cell receptor beta chains from one sample in a study of blood T cell repertoires in COVID-19. Method: immunoSEQ multiplex PCR; TCRdb's copy keeps in-frame clones and lacks some. The repertoire includes 250,000 to 350,000 clones, 80% to 85% of them detected once, and more than 15% sits in the top ten. The sequenced sample consisted of peripheral blood. Source of these receptors: a person between 65 and 80 years old with COVID-19, enrolled during active disease. Both conserved end residues are part of each CDR3. The D gene is left open where the match is weak. Clone sizes are given selectively: once, few, many, or a class where the clone is expanded.

v_call: TRBV21-1; d_call: NA; j_call: TRBJ1-2; clone_size: NA; cdr3_nt: TGTGCCAGCAGCGCCACAGGACAGGGACCCAACTATGGCTACACCTTC; cdr3_aa: CASSATGQGPNYGYTF
v_call: TRBV11-2; d_call: NA; j_call: TRBJ2-7; clone_size: NA; cdr3_nt: TGTGCCAGCAGCTTCCGACAGTTCTACGAGCAGTACTTC; cdr3_aa: CASSFRQFYEQYF
v_call: TRBV6-6; d_call: NA; j_call: TRBJ1-6; clone_size: once; cdr3_nt: TGTGCCAGCAGGGGGACTGCTTTGGGTTCACCCCTCCACTTT; cdr3_aa: CASRGTALGSPLHF
v_call: TRBV30; d_call: TRBD1; j_call: TRBJ2-7; clone_size: NA; cdr3_nt: TGTGCCTGGAGGGACAGGGGTAGCTCCTACGAGCAGTACTTC; cdr3_aa: CAWRDRGSSYEQYF
v_call: TRBV21-1; d_call: NA; j_call: TRBJ1-1; clone_size: few; cdr3_nt: TGTGCCAGCAGCAGACAGGTTGAAGCTTTCTTT; cdr3_aa: CASSRQVEAFF
v_call: TRBV11-1; d_call: NA; j_call: TRBJ2-1; clone_size: NA; cdr3_nt: TGTGCCAGCAGCCTTAGAGCGAACCGGAATGAGCAGTTCTTC; cdr3_aa: CASSLRANRNEQFF
v_call: TRBV7-8; d_call: TRBD1; j_call: TRBJ1-2; clone_size: NA; cdr3_nt: TGTGCCAGCAGCTTAGCACCGGGACAGGGGGACTATGGCTACACCTTC; cdr3_aa: CASSLAPGQGDYGYTF
v_call: TRBV5-1; d_call: TRBD1; j_call: TRBJ1-5; clone_size: once; cdr3_nt: TGCGCCAGCAGTCTGGTCCAGGGGGCTAAACCCCAGCATTTT; cdr3_aa: CASSLVQGAKPQHF
v_call: TRBV3-1/TRBV3-2; d_call: NA; j_call: TRBJ1-4; clone_size: NA; cdr3_nt: TGTGCCAGCAGCCTCAGGGTAGCTAATGAAAAACTGTTTTTT; cdr3_aa: CASSLRVANEKLFF
v_call: TRBV16; d_call: TRBD2; j_call: TRBJ2-1; clone_size: NA; cdr3_nt: TGTGCCACCGCCCGGGCGTTAGCGGGGTCCTACAATGAGCAGTTCTTC; cdr3_aa: CATARALAGSYNEQFF
v_call: TRBV2; d_call: NA; j_call: TRBJ2-2; clone_size: NA; cdr3_nt: TGTGCCAGCAGTGAGTCAGTAACCGGGGAGCTGTTTTTT; cdr3_aa: CASSESVTGELFF
v_call: TRBV19; d_call: TRBD1; j_call: TRBJ2-7; clone_size: few; cdr3_nt: TGTGCCAGTAGTATGGCGCGGGACAGGGGGCTTGTCGATACCTACGAGCAGTACTTC; cdr3_aa: CASSMARDRGLVDTYEQYF
v_call: TRBV28; d_call: TRBD1; j_call: TRBJ1-1; clone_size: NA; cdr3_nt: TGTGCCAGCAGTAGGGGGGACAGGATGAACACTGAAGCTTTCTTT; cdr3_aa: CASSRGDRMNTEAFF
v_call: TRBV7-2; d_call: TRBD1; j_call: TRBJ1-2; clone_size: NA; cdr3_nt: TGTGCCAGCAGCCCCTACCAAGCGACAGGGTATGGCTACACCTTC; cdr3_aa: CASSPYQATGYGYTF
v_call: TRBV4-1; d_call: NA; j_call: TRBJ1-2; clone_size: NA; cdr3_nt: TGCGCCAGCAGCCAAGACAGCGGGGTAATGAGGGGCTACACCTTC; cdr3_aa: CASSQDSGVMRGYTF